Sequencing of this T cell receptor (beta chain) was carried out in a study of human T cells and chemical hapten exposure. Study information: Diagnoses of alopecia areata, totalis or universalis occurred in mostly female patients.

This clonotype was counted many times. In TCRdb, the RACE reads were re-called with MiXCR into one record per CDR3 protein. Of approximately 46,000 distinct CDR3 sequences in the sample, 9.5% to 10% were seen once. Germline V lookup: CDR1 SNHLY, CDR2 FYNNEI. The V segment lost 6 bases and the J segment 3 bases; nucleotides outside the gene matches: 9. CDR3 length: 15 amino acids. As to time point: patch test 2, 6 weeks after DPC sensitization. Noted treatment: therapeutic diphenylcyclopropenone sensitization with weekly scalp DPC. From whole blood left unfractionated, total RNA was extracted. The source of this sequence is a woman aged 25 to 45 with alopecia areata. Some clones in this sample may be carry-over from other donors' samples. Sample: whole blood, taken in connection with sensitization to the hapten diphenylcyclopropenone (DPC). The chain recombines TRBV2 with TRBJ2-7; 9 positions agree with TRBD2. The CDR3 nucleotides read TGTGCCAGCAGAGGACCTAGCGGGGCGGGCTACGAGCAGTACTTC. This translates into CASRGPSGAGYEQYF.